This T cell receptor (beta chain) was found in a study of blood T cell repertoires in COVID-19. About the research overall: Acute and convalescent COVID-19 specimens originated in the United States, Italy and Spain. In each case, the material was cDNA or gDNA derived from T cells, B-cell-depleted T cells, or PBMCs.

Under the authors' procedure: From reference gene primer amplification, estimates of nucleated cell counts were derived. The assay was immunoSEQ multiplex PCR, and TCRdb's table has in-frame clones only and misses some. That table supplies the V and J calls and clone size; D and trimming were determined from the DNA. Seen here are over 85,000 clones, about 85% observed once, and the top ten hold 38%. Sequenced material: peripheral blood. The sequence was collected from a man of 80 years or more with acute or convalescent COVID-19.

CDR3 residues: CAIKPSGQGNNEQFF. The CDR3, as DNA: TGTGCCATCAAACCTTCAGGACAGGGGAACAATGAGCAGTTCTTC. The chain has TRBV10-3 and TRBJ2-1; TRBD1 matches at 9 bases. Per the germline V gene, CDR1 is ENHRY and CDR2 is SYGVKD. Trimming at V came to 7 bases and at J to 5 bases, leaving 9 bases not matched to a gene. This CDR3 has 15 residues.